Below, 15 T cell receptor beta chains from the same sample are listed, as sequenced in a study of shared clonotypes between healthy human individuals. Naive CD8 populations comprised CD45RO-negative cells positively selected for CCR7, excluding terminally differentiated effector memory CD45RA+ cells. The table came from immunoSEQ multiplex PCR; TCRdb's copy has only in-frame clones and leaves some out. The data show around 2.1 million clones, with 90% to 95% seen just once and 1.5% to 2% held by the top ten. The source material was naive CD8+ T cells from PBMCs. The receptors come from a man aged 18-30 years in good health. Some clones in this sample may be carry-over from other donors' samples.

This clone has only one observation. The J gene is TRBJ2-7, the V gene TRBV27, with D possibly TRBD1 on 5 matching bases. The ends were cut back, 6 bases at V and 6 bases at J, with 18 bases in the middle. In germline, CDR1 is MNHEY, CDR2 SMNVEV (reference sequence). The CDR3 consists of 14 residues. The CDR3 spells CASSLGPSGAEQYF. Here the CDR3 DNA reads TGTGCCAGCAGCCTCGGGCCGAGTGGGGCCGAGCAGTACTTC.

CDR3 amino acids: CASSLGITGDTQYF. The CDR3 DNA reads TGTGCCAGCAGCTTAGGAATTACAGGGGATACGCAGTATTTT. The gene calls are TRBV7-9 and TRBJ2-3; D may be TRBD1 (6 bases). Trimming stripped 1 base from V and 6 bases from J, with 11 bases between. The CDR3 runs to 14 residues. CDR1 SEHNR and CDR2 FQNEAQ come from the germline V gene (reference sequence).

V usage is TRBV7-8 and J usage is TRBJ2-7; TRBD1 matches 9 bases. Losses at the gene ends were 5 bases for V and 9 bases for J; bases not matched to a gene: 8. Germline V gene sequence: CDR1 SGHVS, CDR2 FQNEAQ. The CDR3 has 13 residues. The CDR3 sequence is CASSVYRGLGQYF. CDR3 nucleotide sequence: TGTGCCAGCAGCGTCTACAGGGGGCTGGGGCAGTACTTC.

This chain links TRBV5-6 with TRBJ2-7; D is unclear. This CDR3 is built from 16 residues. V lost 3 bases, J lost 0 bases, and 16 bases lay in between. Germline values: CDR1 SGHDT, CDR2 YYEEEE. DNA of the CDR3: TGTGCCAGCAGCTGGAAGGTGGCGGACGGCTCCTACGAGCAGTACTTC. This gives the protein CASSWKVADGSYEQYF.

As for this clone: This sample also contains other DNA sequences that code for the same CDR3. This chain joins TRBV7-9 and TRBJ1-2; D is perhaps TRBD1 (5 bases). V lost 4 bases to trimming and J lost 2 bases, with 11 bases between them. Germline CDR1 SEHNR, CDR2 FQNEAQ (reference sequence). This CDR3 is built from 14 residues. In DNA, the CDR3 is TGTGCCAGCAGCTCTACAGGCGTCAACTATGGCTACACCTTC. It yields the protein CASSSTGVNYGYTF.

The chain recombines TRBV19 with TRBJ1-2; D is undetermined. There are 17 residues in the CDR3. Germline lookup yields CDR1 LNHDA and CDR2 SQIVND (reference sequence). The ends were cut back, 3 bases at V and 4 bases at J, with 21 bases in the middle. As DNA, the CDR3 is TGTGCCAGTAGTATTCGGGGAGAAGTCGGGATGACCTATGGCTACACCTTC. It encodes CASSIRGEVGMTYGYTF.

V gene TRBV2 combines with J gene TRBJ2-6; D ambiguous. V was clipped by 1 base and J by 1 base, with 5 bases between them. Germline loops: CDR1 SNHLY, CDR2 FYNNEI. The CDR3 is made up of 15 amino acids. CDR3 sequence reads: CASSEGPSGANVLTF. The CDR3 region has the DNA TGTGCCAGCAGTGAAGGACCGTCTGGGGCCAACGTCCTGACTTTC.

V gene TRBV28 combines with J gene TRBJ1-3; D is ambiguous. The V end was cut by 4 bases, the J end by 0 bases, with 7 bases between. Germline V gene data show CDR1 as MDHEN and CDR2 as SYDVKM. The CDR3 totals 14 residues. CDR3 sequence: CASSSTSSGNTIYF. CDR3 coding DNA: TGTGCCAGCAGTTCGACGAGCTCTGGAAACACCATATATTTT.

This clone was detected once. The chain carries TRBV11-2 and TRBJ1-2; no definite D call. The CDR3 is made up of 13 amino acids. Trimming pared 5 bases from V and 6 bases from J, leaving 13 bases between. From germline, CDR1 is SGHAT and CDR2 FQNNGV. Here the CDR3 reads CASSPGPGDGYTF. The CDR3 coding sequence is TGTGCCAGCAGCCCAGGACCGGGCGATGGCTACACCTTC.

A single count supports this clone. The V gene is TRBV28, the J gene TRBJ2-3, with 9 bases that match TRBD1. Germline V gives CDR1 MDHEN, CDR2 SYDVKM. This CDR3 has 16 residues. J was trimmed by 3 bases and V by 6 bases; bases with no gene match: 10. The CDR3 nucleotides are TGTGCCAGCAGGCTGGACAGGGGAGGGTTGACAGATACGCAGTATTTT. Residues: CASRLDRGGLTDTQYF. The whole variable domain, filled in from reference TRBV28 and TRBJ2-3, reads DVKVTQSSRYLVKRTGEKVFLECVQDMDHENMFWYRQDPGLGLRLIYFSYDVKMKEKGDIPEGYSVSREKKERFSLILESASTNQTSMYLCASRLDRGGLTDTQYFGPGTRLTVL.

The J gene is TRBJ1-5, the V gene TRBV19; the D gene is possibly TRBD1 (5 bases). Trimming pared 10 bases from V and 9 bases from J, leaving 13 bases between. CDR1 and CDR2 from the germline V gene are LNHDA and SQIVND (reference sequence). The CDR3 sequence is 11 residues long. CDR3 DNA sequence: TGTGCCACCAACGGCGGGGGGCCCCAGCATTTT. Encoded protein: CATNGGGPQHF. Complete variable domain (other parts from reference TRBV19 and TRBJ1-5): DGGITQSPKYLFRKEGQNVTLSCEQNLNHDAMYWYRQDPGQGLRLIYYSQIVNDFQKGDIAEGYSVSREKKESFPLTVTSAQKNPTAFYLCATNGGGPQHFGDGTRLSIL.

This clone was counted once. The V call is TRBV11-2, the J call TRBJ2-1; 10 nucleotides agree with TRBD1. V lost 5 bases and J lost 3; bases outside the gene matches: 10. This CDR3 comprises 17 residues. The V gene's germline CDR1 is SGHAT and CDR2 FQNNGV. In nucleotides, the CDR3 is TGTGCCAGCAGCCTAAGGGGGGGACAGGGGATCTACAATGAGCAGTTCTTC. It translates to CASSLRGGQGIYNEQFF.

CDR3 residues: CASSVDGTAISYEQYF. The CDR3 coding sequence is TGTGCCAGCAGCGTAGATGGGACAGCCATTTCCTACGAGCAGTACTTC. The chain carries TRBV9 and TRBJ2-7; TRBD1 matches at 7 bases. The V and J ends lost 0 bases and 1 base, in that order; junction bases with no gene match: 7. The length of the CDR3 is 16 residues. Per germline, CDR1 SGDLS and CDR2 YYNGEE.

The chain links TRBV7-9 to TRBJ2-7; 10 bases fit TRBD1. Trimming at V came to 4 bases and at J to 4 bases, leaving 10 bases not matched to a gene. Germline assignment: CDR1 SEHNR and CDR2 FQNEAQ (reference sequence). The CDR3 has 16 amino acids. CDR3 sequence: CASSSPNRDRGYEQYF. CDR3 coding DNA: TGTGCCAGCAGCTCGCCAAACCGGGACAGGGGTTACGAGCAGTACTTC.

The V and J genes are TRBV19 and TRBJ1-1, with 7 nucleotides matching TRBD1. With V trimmed by 9 bases and J by 1 base, 2 bases remained unmatched. Germline V gene lookup returns CDR1 LNHDA and CDR2 SQIVND (reference sequence). CDR3 size: 12 residues. CDR3 sequence: CASGTANTEAFF. CDR3 nucleotides: TGTGCCAGCGGGACAGCGAACACTGAAGCTTTCTTT.